Listed below are T cell receptor beta chains from one sample, sequenced in a study of radiotherapy plus CTLA-4 blockade in lung cancer. Profiling relied on immunoSEQ multiplex PCR, and the TCRdb table lists in-frame clones only, not all of them. The table shows approximately 49,000 clones, with around 84% occurring only once. The material was peripheral blood, obtained from a patient treated with radiotherapy plus ipilimumab. These receptors all come from a human donor with non-small cell lung cancer whose response to radiotherapy plus ipilimumab could not be evaluated. The CDR3 runs from the conserved cysteine through the conserved F or W. A D gene is named only where the DNA matches it firmly. Size is stated for part of the rows, as once, few or many counts, or as a class when the clone is expanded.

>TRBV28|NA|NA|TRBJ2-2
TGTGCCAGCAGTGGCGGGCACAAAAACACCGGGGAGCTGTTTTTT
CASSGGHKNTGELFF
>TRBV11-2|NA|NA|TRBJ2-7
TGTGCCAGCAGCTTAGAAGGGGCGGTCGGGGGAGAGCAGTACTTC
CASSLEGAVGGEQYF
>TRBV5-1|NA|NA|TRBJ2-2
TGCGCCAGCTCCCTACCGACAGGGAACACCGGGGAGCTGTTTTTT
CASSLPTGNTGELFF
>TRBV30|TRBD1|NA|TRBJ2-6
TGTGCCTGGAGTATGGTAAGGACAGGCTTTTTTGGGGCCAACGTCCTGACTTTC
CAWSMVRTGFFGANVLTF
>TRBV7-9|TRBD1|NA|TRBJ2-7
TGTGCCAGCAGCTTAGTTGGACAGGGGGCTTCCTACGAGCAGTACTTC
CASSLVGQGASYEQYF
>TRBV28|NA|few|TRBJ2-1
TGTGCCAGCAGACCACCTACTAGCTACAATGAGCAGTTCTTC
CASRPPTSYNEQFF
>TRBV7-3|TRBD1|few|TRBJ2-1
TGTGCCAGCAGCCAGCGAGGGGGCCCCCTTTCCTACAATGAGCAGTTCTTC
CASSQRGGPLSYNEQFF
>TRBV6-6|TRBD1|once|TRBJ1-4
TGTGCCAGCAGTCCGAAGGACAGGGGTAATGAAAAACTGTTTTTT
CASSPKDRGNEKLFF
>TRBV9|TRBD2|NA|TRBJ2-1
TGTGCCAGCAGCGAGAGCGGGAGGACCCACAATGAGCAGTTCTTC
CASSESGRTHNEQFF
>TRBV7-2|TRBD1|NA|TRBJ2-2
TGTGCCAGCACCGCCGGACAGGGGGACACCGGGGAGCTGTTTTTT
CASTAGQGDTGELFF
>TRBV29-1|NA|NA|TRBJ2-3
TGCAGCGCGACAGAAGGGGACACCCTCACAGATACGCAGTATTTT
CSATEGDTLTDTQYF
>TRBV6-1|TRBD1|NA|TRBJ1-2
TGTGCCAGCAGTGAAGCGTGGGGACAGGGTATCGGCTACACCTTC
CASSEAWGQGIGYTF
>TRBV30|TRBD1|once|TRBJ1-2
TGTGCCTGGAGTCTCGATACGGGACAGGGGGTTTATGGCTACACCTTC
CAWSLDTGQGVYGYTF
>TRBV6-5|TRBD1|NA|TRBJ2-4
TGTGCCAGCAGTACCCCAGGGGGTCAAAACATTCAGTACTTC
CASSTPGGQNIQYF
>TRBV30|NA|NA|TRBJ1-4
TGTGCCTGGAGGGAACAGTCAACTAATGAAAAACTGTTTTTT
CAWREQSTNEKLFF
>TRBV7-2|TRBD2|NA|TRBJ2-7
TGTGCCAGCAGCTTAGGACTAGCGGTTAACTACGAGCAGTACTTC
CASSLGLAVNYEQYF
>TRBV14|TRBD1|NA|TRBJ2-2
TGTGCCAGCAGCCCAAACAGGGGTAGTTTGAACACCGGGGAGCTGTTTTTT
CASSPNRGSLNTGELFF
>TRBV6-5|NA|NA|TRBJ1-5
TGTGCCAGCAGTTACTTGGGAGGACAGCCCCAGCATTTT
CASSYLGGQPQHF
>TRBV9|TRBD2|NA|TRBJ2-7
TGTGCCAGCAGCCCCCGGACTAGCTTCTACGAGCAGTACTTC
CASSPRTSFYEQYF
>TRBV6-1|NA|NA|TRBJ1-2
TGTGCCAGCAGTGTCTCGTTGGCTGACAGGACGGCAGGCTATGGCTACACCTTC
CASSVSLADRTAGYGYTF
>TRBV9|TRBD1|few|TRBJ2-7
TGTGCCAGCAGCGGACCTTCTAGGGGGCTAACCTACGAGCAGTACTTC
CASSGPSRGLTYEQYF
>TRBV18|NA|NA|TRBJ2-3
TGTGCCAGCTCACACTCAACCGCAGATACGCAGTATTTT
CASSHSTADTQYF
>TRBV9|NA|NA|TRBJ1-4
TGTGCCAGCAGCGGGCCAGAGGAGGAAAAACTGTTTTTT
CASSGPEEEKLFF
>TRBV5-1|TRBD2|NA|TRBJ2-7
TGCGCCAGCAGCTTTGGGCGTCGGGGGGACTACGAGCAGTACTTC
CASSFGRRGDYEQYF
>TRBV7-9|NA|NA|TRBJ1-5
TGTGCCAGCAGCTTAGCGGGGGCTCAGCCCCAGCATTTT
CASSLAGAQPQHF
>TRBV5-4|TRBD1|NA|TRBJ1-1
TGTGCCAGCAGCTGGGACAGGCGGCCGGAGCTGGCTTTCTTT
CASSWDRRPELAFF
>TRBV2|NA|NA|TRBJ2-1
TGTGCCAGCGGGGGCCCTTCGAATGAGCAGTTCTTC
CASGGPSNEQFF
>TRBV11-2|TRBD2|NA|TRBJ2-7
TGTGCCAGCAGCGCGCGACTAGCGGGAGGGCCAAGTACGCCCTACGAGCAGTACTTC
CASSARLAGGPSTPYEQYF
>TRBV2|TRBD1|NA|TRBJ2-6
TGTGCCAGCACTTCGGGACAGGGGACCGGGGCCAACGTCCTGACTTTC
CASTSGQGTGANVLTF
>TRBV5-1|TRBD1|NA|TRBJ1-1
TGCGCCAGCCTCGACCCCGACAGGGGATTTAATGAAGCTTTCTTT
CASLDPDRGFNEAFF
>TRBV27|TRBD1|once|TRBJ2-7
TGTGCCAGCAGTCCAATACAGGGGACACCTCCCTACGAGCAGTACTTC
CASSPIQGTPPYEQYF
>TRBV7-8|TRBD1|NA|TRBJ1-1
TGTGCCAGCAGCGACCAAGGACAGGTGAGGGAGAACACTGAAGCTTTCTTT
CASSDQGQVRENTEAFF
>TRBV6-1|TRBD1|NA|TRBJ1-5
TGTGCCAGCGGGACAGGGGAGAATCAGCCCCAGCATTTT
CASGTGENQPQHF
>TRBV28|TRBD2|NA|TRBJ2-2
TGTGCCAGCAGCGCGACTAGCGGGAGGAACACCGGGGAGCTGTTTTTT
CASSATSGRNTGELFF
>TRBV6-5|NA|NA|TRBJ1-1
TGTGCCAGCAGTCCTCAGGGGAACACTGAAGCTTTCTTT
CASSPQGNTEAFF
>TRBV9|NA|NA|TRBJ2-2
TGTGCCAGCAGCCCCCTCACTAGTACCGGGGAGCTGTTTTTT
CASSPLTSTGELFF
>TRBV5-6|NA|NA|TRBJ2-7
TGTGCCAGCAGCTATCGACGGGGCGAGCAGTACTTC
CASSYRRGEQYF
>TRBV9|TRBD2|NA|TRBJ2-1
TGTGCCAGCAGCGTAGCACCTAGCGGGAAGCATGAGCAGTTCTTC
CASSVAPSGKHEQFF
>TRBV4-3|TRBD1|NA|TRBJ1-1
TGCGCCAGCAGCCAAGATAGCAGGGGGATATGGACTGAAGCTTTCTTT
CASSQDSRGIWTEAFF
>TRBV5-8|TRBD2|few|TRBJ2-7
TGTGCCAGCAGCGTAGTGGGGGGGGACGAGCAGTACTTC
CASSVVGGDEQYF
>TRBV11-1|TRBD2|NA|TRBJ2-3
TGTGCCAGCAGCTATTTTAGCGGGAGGGATACGCAGTATTTT
CASSYFSGRDTQYF